A selection of T cell receptor beta chains follows, all from one sample in a study of blood T cell repertoires in COVID-19. Libraries were prepared by immunoSEQ multiplex PCR; TCRdb keeps only in-frame clonotypes and omits some of them. The sample includes about 80,000 clones, roughly 78% seen only once; the top ten take 21%. The sequencing input was peripheral blood. The receptor set was obtained from a human donor in a cohort sampled during active COVID-19. Both conserved end residues are part of each CDR3. Each record gives: V gene, J gene, clone size, CDR3 protein. For some rows the clone size is stated as once, few or many, or as a class when expanded; others skip it.

v_call: TRBV5-4; j_call: TRBJ1-6; clone_size: -; cdr3_aa: CASSPRDNSPLHF
v_call: TRBV6-4; j_call: TRBJ2-3; clone_size: -; cdr3_aa: CASSAWTGRTDTQYF
v_call: TRBV3-1/TRBV3-2; j_call: TRBJ2-7; clone_size: -; cdr3_aa: CASSQDWAPYEQYF
v_call: TRBV7-2; j_call: TRBJ1-3; clone_size: -; cdr3_aa: CASSLAGGNSGNTIYF
v_call: TRBV5-1; j_call: TRBJ1-1; clone_size: once; cdr3_aa: CASSGQGGRTEAFF
v_call: TRBV18; j_call: TRBJ1-5; clone_size: few; cdr3_aa: CASSEGQGGNQPQHF
v_call: TRBV6-5; j_call: TRBJ2-3; clone_size: -; cdr3_aa: CASSKDRGSDTQYF
v_call: TRBV5-1; j_call: TRBJ1-6; clone_size: -; cdr3_aa: CASSYGQVYNSPLHF
v_call: TRBV14; j_call: TRBJ2-7; clone_size: -; cdr3_aa: CASSHQDTDYEQYF
v_call: TRBV6-1; j_call: TRBJ2-5; clone_size: -; cdr3_aa: CASSEFTSGVKETQYF
v_call: TRBV10-3; j_call: TRBJ2-7; clone_size: -; cdr3_aa: CAISNVKTGSAYEQYF
v_call: TRBV28; j_call: TRBJ2-7; clone_size: -; cdr3_aa: CASSITGGRNYEQYF
v_call: TRBV6-1; j_call: TRBJ2-4; clone_size: -; cdr3_aa: CASSDPGGEIQYF
v_call: TRBV18; j_call: TRBJ2-4; clone_size: -; cdr3_aa: CASSPRDRVAKNIQYF
v_call: TRBV18; j_call: TRBJ1-4; clone_size: -; cdr3_aa: CASSRQLNEKLFF
v_call: TRBV4-1; j_call: TRBJ2-5; clone_size: -; cdr3_aa: CASSQEKLAGQETQYF
v_call: TRBV10-3; j_call: TRBJ2-1; clone_size: -; cdr3_aa: CAISGTGGGRSEQFF
v_call: TRBV6-1; j_call: TRBJ2-5; clone_size: once; cdr3_aa: CASSEVRLAGAVETQYF
v_call: TRBV12-3/TRBV12-4; j_call: TRBJ2-7; clone_size: -; cdr3_aa: CASSLGRYEQYF
v_call: TRBV5-1; j_call: TRBJ1-5; clone_size: -; cdr3_aa: CASSPLPGYGQPQHF
v_call: TRBV15; j_call: TRBJ1-2; clone_size: -; cdr3_aa: CATSRDWGGFYGYTF
v_call: TRBV5-1; j_call: TRBJ1-1; clone_size: -; cdr3_aa: CASSFTGGELGEAFF
v_call: TRBV4-2; j_call: TRBJ2-5; clone_size: -; cdr3_aa: CASSQEPQRQETQYF
v_call: TRBV27; j_call: TRBJ2-1; clone_size: -; cdr3_aa: CATLGLAGSNEQFF
v_call: TRBV6-1; j_call: TRBJ2-2; clone_size: -; cdr3_aa: CASSELRMNTGELFF
v_call: TRBV18; j_call: TRBJ1-2; clone_size: -; cdr3_aa: CASSNDKIYGYTF
v_call: TRBV19; j_call: TRBJ2-7; clone_size: -; cdr3_aa: CASSQPGQTYEQYF
v_call: TRBV28; j_call: TRBJ2-5; clone_size: few; cdr3_aa: CASSYSGVKTQYF
v_call: TRBV30; j_call: TRBJ2-5; clone_size: -; cdr3_aa: CAWSRDSPRKTQYF
v_call: TRBV5-1; j_call: TRBJ2-1; clone_size: -; cdr3_aa: CASSQQGIEQFF
v_call: TRBV11-1; j_call: TRBJ2-7; clone_size: -; cdr3_aa: CASSLAQGPTYEQYF
v_call: TRBV19; j_call: TRBJ2-2; clone_size: -; cdr3_aa: CASSIGVRGTGELFF
v_call: TRBV18; j_call: TRBJ2-3; clone_size: -; cdr3_aa: CASSPPAAADTQYF
v_call: TRBV6-6; j_call: TRBJ2-2; clone_size: -; cdr3_aa: CASSSQGGSTGELFF
v_call: TRBV19; j_call: TRBJ1-5; clone_size: -; cdr3_aa: CASSIVVGGFGQPQHF
v_call: TRBV18; j_call: TRBJ2-1; clone_size: once; cdr3_aa: CASSRPGTGNNEQFF
v_call: TRBV5-6; j_call: TRBJ2-7; clone_size: -; cdr3_aa: CASSLVRANEQYF
v_call: TRBV7-9; j_call: TRBJ2-7; clone_size: -; cdr3_aa: CASSSRQNHEQYF
v_call: TRBV5-4; j_call: TRBJ2-3; clone_size: -; cdr3_aa: CASSWTSGFADTQYF
v_call: TRBV2; j_call: TRBJ1-2; clone_size: -; cdr3_aa: CASRRERAGYTF
v_call: TRBV10-3; j_call: TRBJ2-7; clone_size: few; cdr3_aa: CAISPRDSSYEQYF
v_call: TRBV18; j_call: TRBJ1-2; clone_size: -; cdr3_aa: CASSPLEGARGYTF
v_call: TRBV6-6; j_call: TRBJ2-6; clone_size: -; cdr3_aa: CASSPKLAGGPSFSGANVLTF